The T cell receptor beta chain described here comes from a study of blood T cell repertoires in COVID-19 (dated by TCRdb to between 2020 and 2021). Turning to the overall study: Samples from collaborators originated in the United States, Italy and Spain and spanned both the acute and convalescent phases of COVID-19. The repertoires were made available in a free public database intended to serve as a resource for research on the immune response to SARS-CoV-2. The material from the prospective study consisted of cDNA or gDNA derived from T cells, B-cell-depleted T cells, or PBMCs. The samples were drawn from two sources: the first 160 participants of the ongoing ImmuneRACE study, and 1,000 to 1,500 subjects contributed by 6 global collaborators. Sample metadata almost always included a de-identified subject ID, COVID-19 status, age in years and sex. Where available, HLA class I and class II types were obtained from metadata supplied by the sample provider rather than from assay-based typing. The dataset comprised deeply sampled blood TCRbeta repertoires from subjects exposed to, actively infected with, or recovered from COVID-19.

Each collaborating institution followed its own protocols to collect whole blood in K2EDTA tubes. For TCRbeta analysis, collaborators shipped samples in one of three forms: frozen whole blood, isolated PBMCs, or DNA extracted from either of those sample types. The germline V gene encodes CDR1 SGHTA and CDR2 FQGNSA. Inclusive of the bounding cysteine and phenylalanine, the CDR3 is 14 residues long. Solely the CDR3 DNA is kept, with 42 bases framed from the first base. V and J are trimmed by 5 bases and 7 bases, and the gene matches miss 5 bases of the junction. Broad study findings and their caveats: How much clinical and demographic metadata was included differed by source and by participant, and the metadata was provided uncurated.

The immunoSEQ Assay, a bias-controlled multiplex PCR, was used to amplify TCRbeta CDR3 regions from genomic DNA. Per the original workflow: The number of nucleated cells in each sample was estimated by amplification of reference gene primers within the assay. To quantify the absolute abundance of each unique TCRbeta CDR3 rearrangement, sequence reads were collapsed and filtered. Productive Simpson clonality was computed per sample as the square root of Simpson's diversity index over productive rearrangements. Entries here come from immuneACCESS through TCRdb and include only in-frame sequences with V and J called. Some clones fail to appear in such tables; in the studies checked, an unresolved V gene covers under half of the shortfall, and the cause of the remainder is unknown. The DNA gave D and trimming, while V, J and clone size come from that table. For this sample there are some 530,000 clones; 70% to 90% appear just once. The top ten clones comprise about 3.2% of the sample.

This clone was picked up one time. This receptor's antigen is unknown. No base-level quality is on record; no much larger clone is a single base apart. This receptor was identified in a human donor in a cohort sampled during active COVID-19. The rearrangement joined TRBV7-2 to TRBJ2-2; 9 central bases correspond to TRBD1. Sequencing input: peripheral blood. The DNA sequence is given as TGTGCCAGCAGCCCAAGGACAGGGGACGGGGAGCTGTTTTTT. This codes for CASSPRTGDGELFF.